This is a list of T cell receptor beta chains from one sample in a study of radiation and T cells in renal cell carcinoma. TCRdb keeps only in-frame clones here, not all; method: immunoSEQ multiplex PCR. The sample carries under 100,000 clones, 80% to 90% recorded once. The sequencing here drew on blood, taken from a patient whose treatment included radiotherapy and nephrectomy. Source of these receptors: a man in his 60s with renal cell carcinoma. The CDR3 runs from the conserved cysteine through the conserved F or W. The D gene is left open where the match is weak. A row's size may be missing; if present it is once, few, many or a size class.

J gene,clone size,V gene,D gene,CDR3 DNA,CDR3 protein
TRBJ2-2,-,TRBV6-5,TRBD2,TGTGCCAGCAGTTACTCTCCTAGCGGGAGAGCCGGGGAGCTGTTTTTT,CASSYSPSGRAGELFF
TRBJ1-3,-,TRBV7-8,TRBD1,TGTGCCAGCAGCCCTAGACAGGGGGACGGAAACACCATATATTTT,CASSPRQGDGNTIYF
TRBJ2-2,-,TRBV11-2,-,TGTGCCAGCAGCTTGAACCCAGAGAACACCGGGGAGCTGTTTTTT,CASSLNPENTGELFF
TRBJ2-7,-,TRBV4-2,TRBD2,TGTGCCAGCAGCCAAGATGGGACTAGCGGGAGCGCCTACGAGCAGTACTTC,CASSQDGTSGSAYEQYF
TRBJ1-4,-,TRBV5-5,-,TGTGCCAGCAGCCTCCGGGTGGGGGCCTCGGGGTTCGGGACTAATGAAAAACTGTTTTTT,CASSLRVGASGFGTNEKLFF
TRBJ1-5,-,TRBV6-1,TRBD1,TGTGCCAGCGGGACAGTTAGCAATCAGCCCCAGCATTTT,CASGTVSNQPQHF
TRBJ2-7,-,TRBV29-1,-,TGCAGCACCTGGGACACACGAACCGAGCAGTACTTC,CSTWDTRTEQYF
TRBJ1-5,-,TRBV10-2,-,TGCGCCAGCAGTAGTAGGGGAGGACAGCCCCAGCATTTT,CASSSRGGQPQHF
TRBJ2-1,-,TRBV10-3,-,TGTGCCATCAGCGTAGCGGCAGCGCCCTACAATGAGCAGTTCTTC,CAISVAAAPYNEQFF
TRBJ2-5,-,TRBV9,TRBD2,TGTGCCAGCAGCCTGCTCCCGGGAGCGCGGGAGCAGTACTTC,CASSLLPGAREQYF
TRBJ2-7,-,TRBV10-3,-,TGTGCCACCTCCAACGGACAGAATGACTACGAGCAGTACTTC,CATSNGQNDYEQYF
TRBJ1-5,-,TRBV28,-,TGTGCCAGCAGTTTTTCAGGTCTCAATCAGCCCCAGCATTTT,CASSFSGLNQPQHF
TRBJ2-7,-,TRBV10-3,TRBD2,TGTGCCATCAGTGATGGGGGACTACCTGTAGGCTACGAGCAGTACTTC,CAISDGGLPVGYEQYF
TRBJ2-1,-,TRBV7-2,TRBD2,TGTGCCAGCAGCCCGGGACTAGCGCTTTGGGTCTTC,CASSPGLALWVF
TRBJ1-1,-,TRBV6-1,-,TGTGCCAGCAACGCGGTCATGAACACTGAAGCTTTCTTT,CASNAVMNTEAFF
TRBJ2-2,-,TRBV10-3,TRBD2,TGTGCCATCAGCCTAGGAGCGGGAGGATCCGGGGAGCTGTTTTTT,CAISLGAGGSGELFF
TRBJ2-1,-,TRBV4-2,-,TGTGCCAGCAGCCAAGAGCCTACTAGCAATGAGCAGTTCTTC,CASSQEPTSNEQFF
TRBJ1-5,few,TRBV5-5,TRBD1,TGTGCCAGCAGCTTGCGGACAGGGGGAGGGCAGCCCCAGCATTTT,CASSLRTGGGQPQHF
TRBJ2-1,-,TRBV18,TRBD2,TGTGCCAGCTCACCACCGTCCCTAGCGGGTAACAATGAGCAGTTCTTC,CASSPPSLAGNNEQFF
TRBJ1-3,-,TRBV5-5,-,TGTGCCAGCAGCTTGGCCGGGGGGGTATATGGAAACACCATATATTTT,CASSLAGGVYGNTIYF
TRBJ2-1,-,TRBV5-1,TRBD1,TGCGCCAGCAGCTTGGCCGGCGGGACAGGGACCTACAATGAGCAGTTCTTC,CASSLAGGTGTYNEQFF
TRBJ1-5,-,TRBV7-2,-,TGTGCCAGCAGCTTAGGAGCAGCCCTTAGCAATCAGCCCCAGCATTTT,CASSLGAALSNQPQHF
TRBJ1-2,-,TRBV27,-,TGTGCCAGCAGTCCCCTTCGACAGGCTAACTATGGCTACACCTTC,CASSPLRQANYGYTF
TRBJ2-7,-,TRBV27,TRBD1,TGTGCCAGCAGTTTGACAGGGGGGGGATTCTACGAGCAGTACTTC,CASSLTGGGFYEQYF
TRBJ2-3,-,TRBV5-4,TRBD2,TGTGCCAGCAGCTTGGCCGTGGGACTAGCGGTAGAAAGCACAGATACGCAGTATTTT,CASSLAVGLAVESTDTQYF
TRBJ1-3,once,TRBV4-1,-,TGCGCCAGCAGCCAAGATCACCCCAGGGGATTGGGAAACACCATATATTTT,CASSQDHPRGLGNTIYF
TRBJ2-1,-,TRBV10-3,TRBD1,TGTGCCATCAGTGAGTCGACAGGGTCCCGGGACAATGAGCAGTTCTTC,CAISESTGSRDNEQFF
TRBJ2-3,-,TRBV29-1,TRBD2,TGCAGCGTTGACGGACTAGCGGGAGGGTCATCCTCTAGCACAGATACGCAGTATTTT,CSVDGLAGGSSSSTDTQYF
TRBJ2-7,-,TRBV28,-,TGTGCCAGCAGTTTAATAGAGACAGGAGATTCCTACGAGCAGTACTTC,CASSLIETGDSYEQYF
TRBJ1-5,once,TRBV27,-,TGTGCCAGCAGACCGGGGGGCCTTGGCAATCAGCCCCAGCATTTT,CASRPGGLGNQPQHF
TRBJ1-1,-,TRBV4-3,-,TGCGCCAGCAGCCAAGACAGGCTGCGTACTGAAGCTTTCTTT,CASSQDRLRTEAFF
TRBJ1-1,-,TRBV7-8,TRBD1,TGTGCCAGCAGCGCCGGGGCGGGGACAGTGGCTTTCTTT,CASSAGAGTVAFF
TRBJ2-1,once,TRBV19,-,TGTGCCAGTAGTATACGGACCTACAATGAGCAGTTCTTC,CASSIRTYNEQFF
TRBJ2-5,-,TRBV13,-,TGTGCCAGCAGCGAACAATTGTACCAAGAGACCCAGTACTTC,CASSEQLYQETQYF
TRBJ1-3,-,TRBV29-1,-,TGCAGCGTTGACGCCGGAAACACCATATATTTT,CSVDAGNTIYF
TRBJ2-1,-,TRBV19,TRBD1,TGTGCCAGTATAGGGGGGACAGGTTCGTTCTTC,CASIGGTGSFF
TRBJ2-4,-,TRBV5-1,TRBD1,TGCGCCAGCAGCTTATCGACAGGGGAGTCAAACATTCAGTACTTC,CASSLSTGESNIQYF
TRBJ1-5,-,TRBV6-1,-,TGTGCCAGCAGCCTAGAACGCCAGCCCCAGCATTTT,CASSLERQPQHF
TRBJ1-1,-,TRBV19,-,TGTGCCAGTAGCGGGTACGCTGAAGCTTTCTTT,CASSGYAEAFF
TRBJ1-4,once,TRBV7-9,-,TGTGCCAGCAGCTTAGCTTTTGGGGGTATGAATGAAAAACTGTTTTTT,CASSLAFGGMNEKLFF
TRBJ2-5,-,TRBV18,-,TGTGCCAGCTCACCTGTGGCAGTCGGCAGGGAGACCCAGTACTTC,CASSPVAVGRETQYF